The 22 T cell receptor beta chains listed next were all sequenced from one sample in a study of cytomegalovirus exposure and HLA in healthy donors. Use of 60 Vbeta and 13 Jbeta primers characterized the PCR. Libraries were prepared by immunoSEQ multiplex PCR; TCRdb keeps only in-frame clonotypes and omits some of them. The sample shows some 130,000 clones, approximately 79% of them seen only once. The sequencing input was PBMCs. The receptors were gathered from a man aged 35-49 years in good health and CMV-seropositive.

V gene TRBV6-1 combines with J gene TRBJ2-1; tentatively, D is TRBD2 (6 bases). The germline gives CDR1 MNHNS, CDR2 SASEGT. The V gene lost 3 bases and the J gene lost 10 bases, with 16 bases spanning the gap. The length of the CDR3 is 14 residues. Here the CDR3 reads CASSDGSGTREQFF. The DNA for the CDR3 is TGTGCCAGCAGTGACGGGTCGGGGACTCGAGAGCAGTTCTTC.

The CDR3 bases are TGTGCCAGTAGTATAGAGCCAACAGAAATTTACAATCAGCCCCAGCATTTT. Its translation is CASSIEPTEIYNQPQHF. V is TRBV19 and J is TRBJ1-5; D uncertain. The CDR3 length is 17 residues. V was clipped by 0 bases and J by 3 bases, with 15 bases between them. Germline loops: CDR1 LNHDA, CDR2 SQIVND (reference sequence).

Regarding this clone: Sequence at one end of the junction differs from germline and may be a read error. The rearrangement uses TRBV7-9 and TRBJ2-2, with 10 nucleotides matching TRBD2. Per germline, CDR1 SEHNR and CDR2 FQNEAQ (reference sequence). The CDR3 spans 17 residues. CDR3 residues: CSSSSFRLAGNTGELFF. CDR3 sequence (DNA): TGTTCCAGCAGCTCCTTTAGACTAGCGGGGAACACCGGGGAGCTGTTTTTT.

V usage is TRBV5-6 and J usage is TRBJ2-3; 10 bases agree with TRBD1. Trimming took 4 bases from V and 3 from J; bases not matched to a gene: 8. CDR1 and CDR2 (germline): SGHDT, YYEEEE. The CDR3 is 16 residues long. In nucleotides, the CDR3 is TGTGCCAGCAGCCTTCTTAGGACAGGGGGGACAGATACGCAGTATTTT. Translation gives CASSLLRTGGTDTQYF.

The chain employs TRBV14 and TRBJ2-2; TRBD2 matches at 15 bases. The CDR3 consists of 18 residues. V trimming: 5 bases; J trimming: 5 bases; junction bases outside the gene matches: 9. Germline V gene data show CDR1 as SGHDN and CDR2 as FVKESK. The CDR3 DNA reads TGTGCCAGCAGCTCGGGACTAGCGGGAGGACCTCTTACCGGGGAGCTGTTTTTT. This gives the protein CASSSGLAGGPLTGELFF.

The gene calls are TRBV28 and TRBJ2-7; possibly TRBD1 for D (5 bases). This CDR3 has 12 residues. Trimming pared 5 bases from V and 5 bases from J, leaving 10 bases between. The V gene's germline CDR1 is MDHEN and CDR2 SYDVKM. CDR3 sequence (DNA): TGTGCCAGCAGTCCCCCCAGGGACGAGCAGTACTTC. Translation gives CASSPPRDEQYF.

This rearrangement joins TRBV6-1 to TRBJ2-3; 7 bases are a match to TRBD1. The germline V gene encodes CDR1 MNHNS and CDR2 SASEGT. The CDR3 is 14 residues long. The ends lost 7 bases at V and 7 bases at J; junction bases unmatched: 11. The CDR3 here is CASNLLRGMNTQYF. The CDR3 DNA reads TGTGCCAGCAACCTGCTCAGGGGGATGAATACGCAGTATTTT.

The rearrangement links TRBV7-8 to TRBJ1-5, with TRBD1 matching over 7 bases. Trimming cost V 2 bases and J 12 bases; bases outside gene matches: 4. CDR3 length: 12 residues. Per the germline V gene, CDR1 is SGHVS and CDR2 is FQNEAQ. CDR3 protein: CASSLRQGGQHF. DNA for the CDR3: TGTGCCAGCAGCTTACGACAGGGCGGCCAGCATTTT. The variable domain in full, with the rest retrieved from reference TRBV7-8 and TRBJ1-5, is GAGVSQSPRYKVAKRGQDVALRCDPISGHVSLFWYQQALGQGPEFLTYFQNEAQLDKSGLPSDRFFAERPEGSVSTLKIQRTQQEDSAVYLCASSLRQGGQHFGDGTRLSIL.

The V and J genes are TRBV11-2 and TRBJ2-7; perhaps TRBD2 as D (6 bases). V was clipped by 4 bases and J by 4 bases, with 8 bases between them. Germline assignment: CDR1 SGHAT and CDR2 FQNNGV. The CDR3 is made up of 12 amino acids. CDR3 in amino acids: CASSSRGYEQYF. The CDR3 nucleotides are TGTGCCAGCAGCTCCCGGGGGTACGAGCAGTACTTC.

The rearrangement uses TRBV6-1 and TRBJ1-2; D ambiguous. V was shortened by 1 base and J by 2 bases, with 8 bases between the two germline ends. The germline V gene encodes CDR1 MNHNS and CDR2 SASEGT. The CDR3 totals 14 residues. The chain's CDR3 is CASSEGGSNYGYTF. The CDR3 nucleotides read TGTGCCAGCAGTGAAGGAGGGTCCAACTATGGCTACACCTTC.

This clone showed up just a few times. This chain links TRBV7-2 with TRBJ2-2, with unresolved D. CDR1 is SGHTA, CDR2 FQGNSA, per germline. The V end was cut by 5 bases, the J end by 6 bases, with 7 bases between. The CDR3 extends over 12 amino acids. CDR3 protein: CASSSSAGELFF. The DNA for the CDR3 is TGTGCCAGCAGCAGCTCTGCCGGGGAGCTGTTTTTT.

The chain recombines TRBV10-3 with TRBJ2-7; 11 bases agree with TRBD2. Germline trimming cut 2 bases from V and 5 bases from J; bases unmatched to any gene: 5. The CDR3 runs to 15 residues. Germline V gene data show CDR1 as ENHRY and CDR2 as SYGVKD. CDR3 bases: TGTGCCATCAGTGAGACTAGCGGGAGCGGCCACGAGCAGTACTTC. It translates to CAISETSGSGHEQYF.

CDR3 sequence: CASSLVGGGGGTGELFF. CDR3 nucleotides: TGTGCCAGCAGCTTAGTGGGCGGGGGAGGAGGCACCGGGGAGCTGTTTTTT. The gene calls are TRBV7-2 and TRBJ2-2, with 7 nucleotides matching TRBD2. V lost 1 base, J lost 4 bases, and 9 bases stayed unmatched. Germline V gene lookup returns CDR1 SGHTA and CDR2 FQGNSA. The CDR3 length is 17 residues.

CDR3 bases: TGTGCCTGGAGTGTTCAGGAAAAACTGTTTTTT. Protein sequence: CAWSVQEKLFF. The V call is TRBV30, the J call TRBJ1-4; D is uncertain. V was shortened by 0 bases and J by 8 bases, with 4 bases between the two germline ends. The CDR3 loop spans 11 amino acids. Germline CDR1 reads GTSNPN; CDR2 reads SVGIG (reference sequence). The full variable domain, with the rest looked up from reference TRBV30 and TRBJ1-4, is SQTIHQWPATLVQPVGSPLSLECTVEGTSNPNLYWYRQAAGRGLQLLFYSVGIGQISSEVPQNLSASRPQDRQFILSSKKLLLSDSGFYLCAWSVQEKLFFGSGTQLSVL.

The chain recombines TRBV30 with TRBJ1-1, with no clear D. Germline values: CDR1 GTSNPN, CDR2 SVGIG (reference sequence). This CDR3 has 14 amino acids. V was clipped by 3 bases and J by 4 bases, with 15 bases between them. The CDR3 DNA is TGTGCCTGGAGCCGGGGTGCCCGAAGCACTGAAGCTTTCTTT. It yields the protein CAWSRGARSTEAFF.

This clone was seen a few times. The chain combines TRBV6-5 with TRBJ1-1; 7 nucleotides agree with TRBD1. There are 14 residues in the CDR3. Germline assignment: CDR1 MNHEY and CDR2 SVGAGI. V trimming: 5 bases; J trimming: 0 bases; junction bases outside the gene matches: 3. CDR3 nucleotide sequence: TGTGCCAGCAGTAAAGGGACAGTGAACACTGAAGCTTTCTTT. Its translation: CASSKGTVNTEAFF.

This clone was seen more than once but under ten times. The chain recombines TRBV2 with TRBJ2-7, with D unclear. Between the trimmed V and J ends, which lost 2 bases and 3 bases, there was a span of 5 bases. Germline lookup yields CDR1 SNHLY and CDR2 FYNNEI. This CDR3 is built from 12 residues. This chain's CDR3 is CASSENHYEQYF. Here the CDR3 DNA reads TGTGCCAGCAGTGAAAATCACTACGAGCAGTACTTC.

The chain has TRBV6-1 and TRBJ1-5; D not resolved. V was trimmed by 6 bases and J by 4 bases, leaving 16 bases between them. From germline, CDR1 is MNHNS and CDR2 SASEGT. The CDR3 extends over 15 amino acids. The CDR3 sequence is CASRPNLDRNQPQHF. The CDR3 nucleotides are TGTGCCAGCAGGCCTAATCTTGATAGAAATCAGCCCCAGCATTTT.

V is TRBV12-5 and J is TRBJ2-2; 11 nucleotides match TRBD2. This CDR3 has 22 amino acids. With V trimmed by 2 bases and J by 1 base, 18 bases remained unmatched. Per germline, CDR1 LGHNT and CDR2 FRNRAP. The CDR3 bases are TGTGCTAGTGGTTTGCCACTCGGGACGTTAGTTCTAGCGGGAGGGAACACCGGGGAGCTGTTTTTT. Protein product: CASGLPLGTLVLAGGNTGELFF.

CDR3 in amino acids: CASSGPTGEDYEQYF. CDR3 DNA sequence: TGTGCCAGCAGCGGCCCGACAGGGGAGGACTACGAGCAGTACTTC. The J gene is TRBJ2-7, the V gene TRBV21-1; the table's D call, TRBD1, has no DNA check behind it. TRBV21-1 is a known pseudogene. The CDR3 is 15 amino acids.

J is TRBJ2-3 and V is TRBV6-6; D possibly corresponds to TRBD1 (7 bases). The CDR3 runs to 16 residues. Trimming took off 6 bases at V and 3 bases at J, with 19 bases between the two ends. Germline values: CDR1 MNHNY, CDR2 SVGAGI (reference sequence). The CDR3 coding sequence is TGTGCCAGCAGACACCAGACAGGGCGGGGTACAGATACGCAGTATTTT. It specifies CASRHQTGRGTDTQYF.

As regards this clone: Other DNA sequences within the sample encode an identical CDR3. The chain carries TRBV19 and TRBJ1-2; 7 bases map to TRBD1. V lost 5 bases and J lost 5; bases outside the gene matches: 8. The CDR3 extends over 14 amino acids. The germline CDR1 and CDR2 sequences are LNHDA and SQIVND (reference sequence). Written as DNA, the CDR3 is TGTGCCAGTAGTCTAACAGGGGCCTCATATGGCTACACCTTC. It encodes CASSLTGASYGYTF.